The 7 T cell receptor beta chains below all came from one sample that was sequenced in a study of blood T cell repertoires in COVID-19. The table came from immunoSEQ multiplex PCR; TCRdb's copy has only in-frame clones and leaves some out. The data contain approximately 220,000 clones, roughly 84% of them singletons. Specimen: PBMCs or T cells enriched from blood (not recorded which). The receptor set was obtained from a woman aged 40-49 years who had recovered from COVID-19.

This clone was detected only a few times. The V and J genes are TRBV3-1 (or the pseudogene TRBV3-2) and TRBJ1-1, with 8 nucleotides matching TRBD1. V was clipped by 0 bases and J by 10 bases; unmatched bases: 13. This CDR3 spans 16 amino acids. CDR1 is LGHDT, CDR2 YNNKEL, per germline (reference sequence). CDR3 bases: TGTGCCAGCAGCCAAGATTGGATGGGCCTAGGACAGGGAGCTTTCTTT. Its protein product is CASSQDWMGLGQGAFF.

The J gene is TRBJ1-1, the V gene TRBV19; TRBD1 aligns across 8 bases. CDR1 is LNHDA and CDR2 is SQIVND in the germline V gene (reference sequence). V dropped 2 bases and J dropped 5; count of bases not matched to a gene: 10. This CDR3 contains 16 residues. CDR3 DNA: TGTGCCAGTAGTATATGGCGCAGGGGGCTACGGACTGAAGCTTTCTTT. Encoded protein: CASSIWRRGLRTEAFF. The complete variable domain, with remaining parts taken from reference TRBV19 and TRBJ1-1, reads DGGITQSPKYLFRKEGQNVTLSCEQNLNHDAMYWYRQDPGQGLRLIYYSQIVNDFQKGDIAEGYSVSREKKESFPLTVTSAQKNPTAFYLCASSIWRRGLRTEAFFGQGTRLTVV.

The count of this clone is one. The chain carries TRBV10-2 and TRBJ2-7; TRBD2 agrees at 13 bases. Germline lookup yields CDR1 WSHSY and CDR2 SAAADI. V dropped 3 bases and J dropped 7; count of bases not matched to a gene: 9. The CDR3 length is 16 residues. The CDR3 DNA is TGCGCCAGCAGTGATGAACTAGCGGGAGGGCCTTATGAGCAGTACTTC. Amino acid sequence: CASSDELAGGPYEQYF.

The chain is built from TRBV7-7 and TRBJ2-5; D perhaps matches TRBD2 (5 bases). In germline, CDR1 is SSHAT, CDR2 FNYEAQ (reference sequence). The CDR3 covers 15 residues. Trimming took off 1 base at V and 4 bases at J, with 13 bases between the two ends. CDR3 nucleotides: TGTGCCAGCAGCTTAGAGCCCGGGGTCGGAGAGACCCAGTACTTC. The encoded protein is CASSLEPGVGETQYF.

This clone came up a few times. The J gene is TRBJ1-1, the V gene TRBV28; tentative D call: TRBD1 (6 bases). V was cut by 0 bases and J by 5 bases, with 13 bases left in between. The CDR3 length is 15 residues. Germline V gene lookup returns CDR1 MDHEN and CDR2 SYDVKM. The CDR3 DNA reads as TGTGCCAGCAGTTTATGGGGGGCCGGCGAGACTGAAGCTTTCTTT. Protein: CASSLWGAGETEAFF.

The chain is built from TRBV19 and TRBJ1-4; possibly TRBD1 for D (6 bases). The length of the CDR3 is 17 residues. The ends were cut back, 5 bases at V and 0 bases at J, with 16 bases in the middle. Germline loops: CDR1 LNHDA, CDR2 SQIVND (reference sequence). CDR3 loop: CASSLRTAQATNEKLFF. The CDR3 region has the DNA TGTGCCAGTAGTTTACGGACAGCTCAAGCAACTAATGAAAAACTGTTTTTT.

The chain carries TRBV4-1 and TRBJ1-2, with D possibly being TRBD1 (6 bases). The CDR3 loop spans 14 amino acids. The ends were cut back, 1 base at V and 3 bases at J, with 9 bases in the middle. Germline V gene lookup returns CDR1 MGHRA and CDR2 YSYEKL. CDR3: CASSQVDRHYGYTF. Here the CDR3 DNA reads TGCGCCAGCAGCCAAGTTGACAGGCACTATGGCTACACCTTC.